This is a list of T cell receptor beta chains from one sample in a study of T cells in Graves' hyperthyroidism and ophthalmopathy. One entry per CDR3 protein, called by TCRdb with MiXCR from the multiplex PCR reads. The sample gives hundreds of thousands of distinct CDR3 sequences, over 15% of which show up once; about 17% is in the top ten. The sequencing sample was made of blood. The receptor set was obtained from a woman aged 18-29 years with Graves' hyperthyroidism. Both conserved end residues are part of each CDR3. Fields, in order: clone size, D gene, J gene, V gene, CDR3 protein, CDR3 DNA. A D gene is named only where the DNA matches it firmly. The size of a clone is reported for some rows only, either as once, few or many, or as a class for expanded clones.

few . TRBJ2-7 TRBV7-9 CASREVGDRYEQYF TGTGCCAGCAGGGAAGTCGGGGATAGGTACGAGCAGTACTTC
few TRBD1 TRBJ1-6 TRBV20-1 CSAIDRGNSPLHF TGCAGTGCTATCGACAGGGGGAATTCACCCCTCCACTTT
. . TRBJ1-1 TRBV20-1 CSARGGSVNTEAFF TGCAGTGCTAGGGGTGGGTCGGTGAACACTGAAGCTTTCTTT
few . TRBJ2-1 TRBV27 CASSSAAGLSYNEQFF TGTGCCAGCAGTTCCGCCGCGGGGCTGTCCTACAATGAGCAGTTCTTC
. . TRBJ1-1 TRBV18 CATSPITGNTEALF TGTGCCACCTCACCAATCACAGGGAACACTGAAGCTCTCTTT
. TRBD2 TRBJ2-3 TRBV20-1 CSARALGLAGGRYF TGCAGTGCTAGGGCCCTGGGACTAGCGGGAGGACGGTATTTT
few . TRBJ1-5 TRBV7-2 CASTESGQPQHF TGTGCCAGCACCGAATCGGGCCAGCCCCAGCATTTT
few . TRBJ1-6 TRBV4-3 CASSQGTAENSPLHF TGCGCCAGCAGCCAAGGGACAGCGGAAAATTCACCCCTCCACTTT
few . TRBJ2-3 TRBV30 CAWKVGASTDTQYF TGTGCCTGGAAAGTCGGGGCTAGCACAGATACGCAGTATTTT
few TRBD1 TRBJ2-7 TRBV7-9 CASSPQPGTGGEQYF TGTGCCAGCAGCCCGCAACCGGGGACAGGGGGCGAGCAGTACTTC
once . TRBJ2-1 TRBV7-9 CASSLVVYDEQFF TGTGCCAGCAGCTTAGTAGTATACGATGAGCAGTTCTTC
many TRBD1 TRBJ1-1 TRBV7-8 CASSPGPVLGTGGTEAFF TGTGCCAGCAGCCCGGGACCCGTCTTAGGGACAGGGGGAACTGAAGCTTTCTTT
many . TRBJ2-7 TRBV7-9 CASSFDRSGEQYF TGTGCCAGCAGCTTTGATCGGAGCGGCGAGCAGTACTTC
few TRBD1 TRBJ2-5 TRBV9 CASSVEETGWTQYF TGTGCCAGCAGCGTAGAGGAGACAGGGTGGACCCAGTACTTC
. TRBD2 TRBJ2-3 TRBV28 CASSLGSSGMGDTQYF TGTGCCAGCAGTTTAGGAAGTAGCGGGATGGGAGATACGCAGTATTTT
few . TRBJ2-3 TRBV7-9 CASSLMPADTQYF TGTGCCAGCAGCCTGATGCCCGCAGATACGCAGTATTTT
. . TRBJ2-1 TRBV24-1 CATSDLAKEAHEQFF TGTGCCACCAGTGATTTAGCCAAGGAGGCCCATGAGCAGTTCTTC
. TRBD2 TRBJ2-7 TRBV9 CASSVEAGGPYEQYF TGTGCCAGCAGCGTGGAAGCGGGGGGGCCGTACGAGCAGTACTTC
. . TRBJ1-5 TRBV6-1 CASSAGRKNQPQHF TGTGCCAGCAGCGCCGGACGGAAGAATCAGCCCCAGCATTTT
. . TRBJ1-1 TRBV19 CASRSAGTLGAFF TGTGCCAGTAGATCGGCCGGGACCCTAGGGGCTTTCTTT
. . TRBJ2-4 TRBV20-1 CSAHAALSSGAKNIQYF TGCAGTGCTCATGCGGCCCTCTCGAGTGGAGCCAAAAACATTCAGTACTTC
. TRBD1 TRBJ2-2 TRBV24-1 CATSESGQVRPGELFF TGTGCCACCAGTGAGTCCGGACAGGTTCGGCCCGGGGAGCTGTTTTTT
many . TRBJ2-1 TRBV20-1 CSASLGGAYNELQFF TGCAGTGCTAGTTTGGGGGGGGCCTACAATGAGCTGCAGTTCTTC
. . TRBJ2-7 TRBV25-1 CASSQGGKTYEQYF TGTGCCAGCAGTCAAGGGGGGAAAACCTACGAGCAGTACTTC
. TRBD2 TRBJ2-1 TRBV7-3 CASSLQGGRYNEQFF TGTGCCAGCAGCTTGCAGGGAGGGAGATACAATGAGCAGTTCTTC
many TRBD2 TRBJ2-1 TRBV5-1 CASSLATLSGNFDEQFF TGCGCCAGCAGCTTGGCCACTCTTAGCGGGAATTTTGATGAGCAGTTCTTC
few . TRBJ1-2 TRBV20-1 CSAKDGNYGYTF TGCAGTGCAAAGGACGGAAACTATGGCTACACCTTC
. TRBD1 TRBJ1-4 TRBV6-5 CASSYGLGDGTGGIWSDKLFF TGTGCCAGCAGTTACGGCCTAGGCGACGGGACAGGGGGGATATGGAGTGACAAACTGTTTTTT
many TRBD1 TRBJ2-3 TRBV6-1 CASSTRQGPPDTQYF TGTGCCAGCAGTACCCGACAGGGGCCCCCAGATACGCAGTATTTT
once TRBD1 TRBJ1-1 TRBV5-1 CASAPRQGPEAFF TGCGCCAGCGCTCCACGACAGGGGCCTGAAGCTTTCTTT
. . TRBJ2-7 TRBV6-1 CASSYVKSSYEQYF TGTGCCAGCAGTTATGTAAAATCTTCCTACGAGCAGTACTTC
. TRBD2 TRBJ2-2 TRBV11-1 CASSRTSGGSPGELFF TGTGCCAGCAGCCGGACTAGCGGGGGGTCCCCCGGGGAGCTGTTTTTT
. . TRBJ2-2 TRBV15 CATSRDTPGELFF TGTGCCACCAGCAGAGATACCCCCGGGGAGCTGTTTTTT
. TRBD2 TRBJ2-1 TRBV7-9 CASTLTSGSSYNEQFF TGTGCCAGCACCCTGACTAGCGGTAGCTCCTACAATGAGCAGTTCTTC
many . TRBJ1-1 TRBV7-8 CASSLVQQHRASEAFF TGTGCCAGCAGCTTAGTTCAACAGCACAGGGCATCGGAAGCTTTCTTT
few . TRBJ1-2 TRBV29-1 CSAGDYGYTF TGCAGCGCAGGGGACTATGGCTACACCTTC
many . TRBJ2-7 TRBV19 CASSMASVSYEQYF TGTGCCAGTAGTATGGCTTCCGTGAGCTACGAGCAGTACTTC
few TRBD2 TRBJ2-1 TRBV7-9 CASSFRLGSGGSEQFF TGTGCCAGCAGCTTTAGGTTGGGTAGCGGGGGAAGTGAGCAGTTCTTC
. . TRBJ2-1 TRBV27 CASSLAEVSDEQFF TGTGCCAGCAGTTTGGCCGAGGTATCCGATGAGCAGTTCTTC
. TRBD2 TRBJ2-1 TRBV20-1 CSARDFPGGSYNEQFF TGCAGTGCTAGAGATTTCCCGGGCGGGAGCTACAATGAGCAGTTCTTC
few . TRBJ1-1 TRBV6-7 CASRPQGMWTEAFF TGTGCCAGCAGACCTCAGGGGATGTGGACTGAAGCTTTCTTT
many . TRBJ2-3 TRBV5-1 CASSFGIRDTQYF TGCGCCAGCAGCTTCGGGATTCGCGATACGCAGTATTTT